This T cell receptor (beta chain) was documented in a study of T cells in Graves' hyperthyroidism and ophthalmopathy. The V end lost 2 bases, the J end lost 1 base, and 18 bases lay between the germline ends. CDR1 and CDR2 (germline): SGHTA, FQGTGA. The CDR3 runs to 18 residues. General study findings and limits: Progression to ophthalmopathy was predicted a median of approximately 6.4 months early.

Points on this clonotype: Antigen specificity is unknown.

The TCR beta CDR3 regions underwent amplification using RNA transcripts as the source. The HTBI set primed first-round TCR CDR3 RT-PCR. TCRdb passed the multiplex PCR reads through MiXCR, listing each CDR3 protein once. The profile shows approximately 400,000 distinct CDR3 sequences, 15% to 19% of them singletons. V gene TRBV7-3 combines with J gene TRBJ2-1; D unclear. Sequencing was done on a sample of blood. This TCR was sampled from a woman aged 18-35 years with Graves' hyperthyroidism. DNA of the CDR3: TGTGCCAGCAGCTTACTTGGAAAGGTCGCCCCTTCCTACAATGAGCAGTTCTTC. Protein: CASSLLGKVAPSYNEQFF.